These 17 T cell receptor beta chains share one sample of origin, sequenced in a study of control samples from healthy donors and cancer patients. Assay used: immunoSEQ multiplex PCR; TCRdb lists only in-frame clones, some missing. The sample gives tens of thousands of clones, 88% of which show up once; approximately 15% is in the top ten. Specimen: blood. These receptors all stem from a woman aged 70-85 years in good health.

The chain is built from TRBV19 and TRBJ1-1; D gene unclear. The CDR3 is made up of 12 amino acids. Germline V gene data show CDR1 as LNHDA and CDR2 as SQIVND (reference sequence). V shed 4 bases and J shed 1 base, with 4 bases lying between them. This CDR3 reads CASSTQNTEAFF. CDR3 coding DNA: TGTGCCAGTAGTACCCAGAACACTGAAGCTTTCTTT.

V and J are TRBV7-2 and TRBJ1-3; D call uncertain. The V end was cut by 6 bases, the J end by 8 bases, with 14 bases between. This CDR3 comprises 13 residues. Germline V lookup: CDR1 SGHTA, CDR2 FQGNSA. The CDR3 DNA reads as TGTGCCAGCAGTGCAGTCGGTGGGGACACCATATATTTT. Translation: CASSAVGGDTIYF.

J is TRBJ2-1 and V is TRBV4-1; 11 positions match TRBD2. Losses at the gene ends were 2 bases for V and 3 bases for J; bases not matched to a gene: 12. Germline V lookup: CDR1 MGHRA, CDR2 YSYEKL. The CDR3 is 19 residues long. CDR3 sequence reads: CASSQSASGGTKYYNEQFF. The CDR3 region has the DNA TGCGCCAGCAGCCAAAGTGCTAGCGGGGGGACCAAATACTACAATGAGCAGTTCTTC.

The rearrangement links TRBV29-1 to TRBJ2-7, with D perhaps matching TRBD2 (6 bases). This CDR3 contains 14 residues. From germline, CDR1 is SQVTM and CDR2 ANQGSEA. The germline V and J ends were trimmed by 4 bases and 4 bases, with 17 bases remaining between them. CDR3: CSVARDLLGYEQYF. The CDR3 DNA is TGCAGCGTTGCGCGGGACCTGTTGGGGTACGAGCAGTACTTC.

V and J are TRBV15 and TRBJ2-1; 9 positions match TRBD2. The CDR3 has 14 residues. Germline V gene sequence: CDR1 LNHNV, CDR2 YYDKDF (reference sequence). J gave up 8 bases and V 0 bases, and 2 bases lay outside the gene matches. CDR3 loop: CATSRDGTSYEQFF. CDR3 nucleotide sequence: TGTGCCACCAGCAGAGATGGGACTAGCTATGAGCAGTTCTTC. The variable domain in full, completed from reference TRBV15 and TRBJ2-1, reads DAMVIQNPRYQVTQFGKPVTLSCSQTLNHNVMYWYQQKSSQAPKLLFHYYDKDFNNEADTPDNFQSRRPNTSFCFLDIRSPGLGDTAMYLCATSRDGTSYEQFFGPGTRLTVL.

The V gene is TRBV11-3, the J gene TRBJ1-5; 8 bases agree with TRBD1. Germline V gene data show CDR1 as SGHNT and CDR2 as YENEEA. V was pared by 5 bases and J by 5 bases, with 11 bases of the junction left unmatched. The CDR3 length is 16 residues. CDR3 DNA sequence: TGTGCCAGCAGCCTAAGCGGACAGGGCTTTGATCAGCCCCAGCATTTT. This translates into CASSLSGQGFDQPQHF.

This rearrangement joins TRBV6-5 to TRBJ1-2; D is undetermined. Germline CDR1 MNHEY, CDR2 SVGAGI. The CDR3 totals 15 residues. Deletions cut 6 bases from V and 0 bases from J, with 14 bases between. The CDR3 coding sequence is TGTGCCAGCAGAGGACGGGGATTCACTAACTATGGCTACACCTTC. Translating it yields CASRGRGFTNYGYTF.

This chain joins TRBV7-9 and TRBJ1-1, with a weak D call TRBD1 (5 bases). The CDR3 is 13 amino acids. Germline assignment: CDR1 SEHNR and CDR2 FQNEAQ (reference sequence). V dropped 4 bases and J dropped 7 bases, with 13 bases sitting between them. DNA of the CDR3: TGTGCCAGCAGCTCGGGGCGGGCGATTGAAGCTTTCTTT. Residues: CASSSGRAIEAFF.

The rearrangement links TRBV30 to TRBJ1-1, with D hard to call. V was clipped by 2 bases and J by 5 bases, with 6 bases between them. The CDR3 has 11 amino acids. Germline CDR1 is GTSNPN and CDR2 is SVGIG (reference sequence). The chain's CDR3 is CAWSRETEAFF. The DNA of the CDR3 is TGTGCCTGGAGTCGAGAGACTGAAGCTTTCTTT.

The chain carries TRBV9 and TRBJ2-7; TRBD2 matches at 10 bases. The CDR3 runs to 17 residues. Trimming at V came to 0 bases and at J to 2 bases, leaving 8 bases not matched to a gene. CDR1 and CDR2 from the germline V gene are SGDLS and YYNGEE. The CDR3 nucleotides are TGTGCCAGCAGCGTAGGATTAGCGGGGGGCCAACCCTACGAGCAGTACTTC. It yields the protein CASSVGLAGGQPYEQYF.

This chain connects TRBV29-1 to TRBJ2-7, with a weak D call TRBD1 (7 bases). Germline lookup yields CDR1 SQVTM and CDR2 ANQGSEA. The CDR3 spans 12 residues. V was clipped by 2 bases and J by 5 bases, with 10 bases between them. The CDR3 bases are TGCAGCGTTGAACAGGGGGGCCACGAGCAGTACTTC. It specifies CSVEQGGHEQYF.

The V call is TRBV2, the J call TRBJ1-5; unclear D gene. V was shortened by 0 bases and J by 7 bases, with 10 bases between the two germline ends. There are 14 residues in the CDR3. The germline V gene encodes CDR1 SNHLY and CDR2 FYNNEI. The CDR3: CASSEAGPRQPQHF. The CDR3 DNA reads TGTGCCAGCAGTGAAGCAGGCCCCCGGCAGCCCCAGCATTTT.

V and J are TRBV29-1 and TRBJ2-7, with D perhaps given as TRBD1 or TRBD2 (5 bases each). V was trimmed by 0 bases and J by 5 bases, leaving 11 bases between them. This CDR3 spans 13 amino acids. CDR1 is SQVTM, CDR2 ANQGSEA, per germline. The CDR3 reads CSVEDGTRDEQYF. The CDR3 nucleotides read TGCAGCGTTGAAGACGGGACCCGGGACGAGCAGTACTTC.

The chain has TRBV20-1 and TRBJ1-4, with D hard to call. V gave up 3 bases and J gave up 3 bases, with 8 bases separating them. The length of the CDR3 is 13 residues. Germline V gives CDR1 DFQATT, CDR2 SNEGSKA (reference sequence). The CDR3 reads CSASKPSNEKLFF. CDR3 DNA sequence: TGCAGTGCTAGTAAACCGTCTAATGAAAAACTGTTTTTT.

There are a few counts of this clone. The CDR3 here is CASSLDGPHNSPLHF. The CDR3 nucleotides read TGCGCCAGCAGCTTGGATGGGCCCCATAATTCACCCCTCCACTTT. V is TRBV5-1 and J is TRBJ1-6, with D uncertain. The V and J ends lost 0 bases and 5 bases respectively, with 9 bases between them. Looked up from germline, CDR1 is SGHRS and CDR2 is YFSETQ. There are 15 residues in the CDR3.

The V call is TRBV5-1, the J call TRBJ1-6; the D is unclear. The germline V and J ends were trimmed by 0 bases and 5 bases, with 3 bases remaining between them. CDR3 length equals 13 residues. CDR1 SGHRS and CDR2 YFSETQ come from the germline V gene. DNA of the CDR3: TGCGCCAGCAGCTTGGAAGATAATTCACCCCTCCACTTT. Its translation is CASSLEDNSPLHF.

CDR3 loop: CASSESLVLGGAFF. In nucleotides, the CDR3 is TGTGCCAGCAGTGAATCCCTTGTACTGGGAGGAGCTTTCTTT. The chain couples TRBV25-1 to TRBJ1-1, with D uncertain. Deletions cut 1 base from V and 10 bases from J, with 16 bases between. The CDR3 is made up of 14 amino acids. Germline CDR1 and CDR2: MGHDK and SYGVNS. Full variable domain (outside the CDR3, taken from reference TRBV25-1 and TRBJ1-1): EADIYQTPRYLVIGTGKKITLECSQTMGHDKMYWYQQDPGMELHLIHYSYGVNSTEKGDLSSESTVSRIRTEHFPLTLESARPSHTSQYLCASSESLVLGGAFFGQGTRLTVV.